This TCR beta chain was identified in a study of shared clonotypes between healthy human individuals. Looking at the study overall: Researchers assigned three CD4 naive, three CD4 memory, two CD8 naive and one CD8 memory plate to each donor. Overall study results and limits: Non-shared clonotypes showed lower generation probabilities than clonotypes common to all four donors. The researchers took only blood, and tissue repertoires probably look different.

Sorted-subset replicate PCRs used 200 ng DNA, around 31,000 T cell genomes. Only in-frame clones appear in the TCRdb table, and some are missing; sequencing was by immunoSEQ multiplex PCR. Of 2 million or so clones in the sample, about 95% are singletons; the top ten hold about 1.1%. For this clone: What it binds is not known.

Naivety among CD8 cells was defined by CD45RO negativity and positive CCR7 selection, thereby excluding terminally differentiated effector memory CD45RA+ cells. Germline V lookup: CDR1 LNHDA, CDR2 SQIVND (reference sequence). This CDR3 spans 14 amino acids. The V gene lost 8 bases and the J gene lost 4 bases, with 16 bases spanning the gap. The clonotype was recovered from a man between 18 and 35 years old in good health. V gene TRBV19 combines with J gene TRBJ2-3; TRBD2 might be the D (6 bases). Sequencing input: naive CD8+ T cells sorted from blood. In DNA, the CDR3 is TGTGCCAGTCGGGACCTAGCGTGGGCAGATACGCAGTATTTT. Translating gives CASRDLAWADTQYF.